This is a list of T cell receptor beta chains from one sample in a study of shared clonotypes between healthy human individuals. Libraries were prepared by immunoSEQ multiplex PCR; TCRdb keeps only in-frame clonotypes and omits some of them. The data contain hundreds of thousands of clones, just over 90% of them singletons. The sequencing sample was made of naive CD8+ T cells sorted from blood. The receptors here all came from a man aged 25 to 45 in good health. The conserved cysteine and the conserved F or W are not part of the CDR3 here. The order of the fields is V gene, J gene, CDR3 protein.

>TRBV5-1|TRBJ2-3
ASSYVEGQRLRTDTQY
>TRBV7-6|TRBJ2-7
ASSLEHGLAGAYEQY
>TRBV7-9|TRBJ2-5
ASSQLGVGETQY
>TRBV11-2|TRBJ1-6
ASSFFEDSPLH
>TRBV4-1|TRBJ2-7
ASSIGLAGAYEQY
>TRBV6-6|TRBJ2-5
ASREGLSLLETQY
>TRBV4-1|TRBJ1-5
ASSQIKGAGQPQH
>TRBV7-2|TRBJ2-1
ASSRLAGGPNEQF
>TRBV4-1|TRBJ2-7
ASSQLLQPTYEQY
>TRBV6-1|TRBJ1-1
ASRKALNTEAF
>TRBV11-1|TRBJ2-2
AVNTFANTGELF
>TRBV6-5|TRBJ1-1
ASIQSWGAF
>TRBV9|TRBJ1-2
ASSDYTGGYNYGYT
>TRBV27|TRBJ2-7
ASSFGRGEIYEQY
>TRBV27|TRBJ1-5
ASSPRSDKNQPQH
>TRBV5-1|TRBJ2-7
ASSLVRGAIDEQY
>TRBV18|TRBJ2-7
ASSPPVYEQY
>TRBV27|TRBJ2-2
ASKSGEETGELF
>TRBV29-1|TRBJ2-2
SVEGGAGRYAGELF
>TRBV28|TRBJ2-7
ASSGGGPYEQY
>TRBV29-1|TRBJ2-5
SVVNLAGVGTQY
>TRBV14|TRBJ2-1
ASRKDSYNEQF
>TRBV4-1|TRBJ1-1
ASSQVTGLNTEAF
>TRBV27|TRBJ1-5
ASSSTGFGPQH
>TRBV6-1|TRBJ2-7
ASRRTVISYEQY
>TRBV27|TRBJ2-2
ASSFFGVAGATGELF
>TRBV6-4|TRBJ2-3
ASSGGNSSTDTQY
>TRBV2|TRBJ1-5
ASREGGTGNQPQH
>TRBV7-9|TRBJ1-2
ASSLYDGYT
>TRBV7-9|TRBJ2-7
ASSFVAQTEEEQY
>TRBV5-1|TRBJ2-7
ASSLGQGVPYEQY
>TRBV7-2|TRBJ2-7
ASSLPLSSSYEQY
>TRBV4-1|TRBJ2-1
ASSQGIMVNEQF
>TRBV27|TRBJ2-2
ASSLVNTGELF
>TRBV19|TRBJ2-1
ASRMGGISHEQF
>TRBV5-6|TRBJ2-5
ASSLAPGRGGETQY
>TRBV4-3|TRBJ1-4
ASSPGTREKLF
>TRBV5-6|TRBJ2-3
ASSFGDTQY
>TRBV29-1|TRBJ1-4
SVGRTTNEKLF
>TRBV4-1|TRBJ2-7
ASSPFSGSSYEQY
>TRBV5-8|TRBJ1-2
ASSLGQGVHGYT
>TRBV19|TRBJ1-5
ASSPEGGGPRNQPQH
>TRBV4-2|TRBJ2-7
ASSLGTSSYEQY
>TRBV6-1|TRBJ1-5
ASTMDWEPQH
>TRBV6-1|TRBJ2-3
ASHGGMSTDTQY
>TRBV2|TRBJ2-5
ASLEVRDETQY
>TRBV9|TRBJ2-1
ASSVGVAGSYNEQF
>TRBV9|TRBJ1-4
ASTPGGDEKLF
>TRBV13|TRBJ2-7
ASSLGGQGASYEQY
>TRBV19|TRBJ1-2
ASSRPPGQEYGYT